This T cell receptor beta chain was identified during a study of T cell responses to AZD1222 COVID-19 vaccine. Findings of the study overall: Among the donors, most were white British and more were female, and clonal diversity was possibly underestimated.

CDR1 is SGHTA, CDR2 FQGTGA, per germline. The CDR3 spans 15 residues. Trimming removed 0 bases from V and 1 base from J, with 9 bases in between. On this clone: Its antigen is not known.

The repertoire was sequenced with immunoSEQ multiplex PCR; TCRdb's copy has only in-frame clones and lacks some. The sample comprises fewer than 200,000 clones, 88% of which are singletons, and roughly a quarter rests with the top ten. The chain is built from TRBV7-3 and TRBJ2-5, with D perhaps matching TRBD1 (5 bases). Sequences were derived from peripheral blood, sampled 28 days after the second AZD1222 dose. The receptor comes from an adult who received the AZD1222 COVID-19 vaccine. CDR3 region: CASSLTGPAQETQYF. CDR3 sequence (DNA): TGTGCCAGCAGCTTAACGGGGCCAGCCCAAGAGACCCAGTACTTC.